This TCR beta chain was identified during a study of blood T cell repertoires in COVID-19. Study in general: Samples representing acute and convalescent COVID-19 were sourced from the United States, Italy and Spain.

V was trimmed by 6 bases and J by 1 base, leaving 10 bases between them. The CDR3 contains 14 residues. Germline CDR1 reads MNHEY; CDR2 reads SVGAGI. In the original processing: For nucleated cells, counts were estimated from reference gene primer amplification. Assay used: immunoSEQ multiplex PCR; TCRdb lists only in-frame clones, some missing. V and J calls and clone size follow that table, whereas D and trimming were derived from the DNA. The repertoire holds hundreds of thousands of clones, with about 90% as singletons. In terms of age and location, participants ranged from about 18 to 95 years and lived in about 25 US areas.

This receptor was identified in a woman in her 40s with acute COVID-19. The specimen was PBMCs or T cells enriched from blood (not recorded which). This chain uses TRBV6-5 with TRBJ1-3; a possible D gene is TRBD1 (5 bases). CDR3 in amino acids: CASRGLISGNTIYF. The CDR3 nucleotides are TGTGCCAGCAGGGGACTGATTTCTGGAAACACCATATATTTT.